Presented here are 26 T cell receptor beta chains from one specimen sequenced in a study of T cell responses to AZD1222 COVID-19 vaccine. Generated by immunoSEQ multiplex PCR, the TCRdb table keeps only in-frame clones and is missing some. Of about 120,000 clones in the sample, approximately 91% were seen once. The sample here was peripheral blood, taken on day 0 of AZD1222 vaccination. The receptors stem from an adult in good health.

The rearrangement links TRBV20-1 to TRBJ2-7, with a tentative D call TRBD2 (6 bases). Trimming removed 3 bases from V and 5 bases from J, with 8 bases in between. CDR1 and CDR2 from the germline V gene are DFQATT and SNEGSKA (reference sequence). CDR3 size: 11 residues. This CDR3 is CSARGGNEQYF. CDR3 coding DNA: TGCAGTGCTAGGGGGGGAAACGAGCAGTACTTC.

V and J are TRBV10-3 and TRBJ2-4; D assignment may be TRBD1 or TRBD2 (5 bases each). CDR1 is ENHRY, CDR2 SYGVKD, per germline. Trimming removed 0 bases at V and 0 bases at J, with 15 bases between. The CDR3 loop spans 18 amino acids. CDR3 nucleotides: TGTGCCATCAGTGAGTCGGTCGGAACAGGACTAGCCAAAAACATTCAGTACTTC. It codes for CAISESVGTGLAKNIQYF.

This chain uses TRBV7-3 with TRBJ2-1; TRBD2 matches 12 bases. This CDR3 region has 16 residues. Germline V gene data show CDR1 as SGHTA and CDR2 as FQGTGA. V was clipped by 2 bases and J by 9 bases; unmatched bases: 8. Here the CDR3 reads CASSLHSLAGGGEQFF. CDR3 DNA sequence: TGTGCCAGCAGCTTACATAGCCTAGCGGGAGGGGGTGAGCAGTTCTTC. The entire variable domain, with the rest obtained from reference TRBV7-3 and TRBJ2-1, is as follows: GAGVSQTPSNKVTEKGKYVELRCDPISGHTALYWYRQSLGQGPEFLIYFQGTGAADDSGLPNDRFFAVRPEGSVSTLKIQRTERGDSAVYLCASSLHSLAGGGEQFFGPGTRLTVL.

This chain joins TRBV6-5 and TRBJ1-4; 8 nucleotides align to TRBD1. Germline CDR1 is MNHEY and CDR2 is SVGAGI. The CDR3 has 14 amino acids. V lost 5 bases, J lost 3 bases, and 2 bases stayed unmatched. The CDR3 sequence: CASSRQGSNEKLFF. The DNA for the CDR3 is TGTGCCAGCAGTCGACAGGGGTCTAATGAAAAACTGTTTTTT.

CDR3 nucleotide sequence: TGCGCCAGCAGCCAAGATAGAGGGAGGAACACAGATACGCAGTATTTT. Translating it yields CASSQDRGRNTDTQYF. The J gene is TRBJ2-3, the V gene TRBV4-1, with a possible D match to TRBD2 (6 bases). Between the trimmed V and J ends, which lost 0 bases and 2 bases, there was a span of 12 bases. This CDR3 is 16 amino acids long. Germline V lookup: CDR1 MGHRA, CDR2 YSYEKL.

The V and J genes are TRBV4-1 and TRBJ1-5; 10 bases are shared with TRBD1. Germline lookup yields CDR1 MGHRA and CDR2 YSYEKL. CDR3 length equals 16 residues. With 2 bases clipped from V and 2 bases from J, the junction kept 3 bases outside the gene matches. For the CDR3, the DNA is TGCGCCAGCAGCCAATCCGGGACAGGGGGCAATCAGCCCCAGCATTTT. Translating it yields CASSQSGTGGNQPQHF.

With regard to this clone: Relative to the germline gene, one junction end is altered; a read error may explain this. The chain combines TRBV18 with TRBJ2-5, with 8 bases identical to TRBD1. Germline V lookup: CDR1 KGHSH, CDR2 LQKENI. This CDR3 contains 13 residues. The DNA for the CDR3 is TGTGCCACCTCATGGACAGGGCTGGAGACCCAGTACTTC. Encoded protein: CATSWTGLETQYF.

The chain links TRBV5-1 to TRBJ1-1; tentative D call: TRBD1 (5 bases). Trimming cost V 4 bases and J 1 base, with 11 bases left between them. CDR1 and CDR2 from the germline V gene are SGHRS and YFSETQ. This CDR3 region has 14 residues. This CDR3 reads CASSTQGSNTEAFF. The DNA for the CDR3 is TGCGCCAGCAGCACCCAGGGATCGAACACTGAAGCTTTCTTT.

The rearrangement links TRBV25-1 to TRBJ2-7; no firm D call. V dropped 3 bases and J dropped 6 bases, with 15 bases sitting between them. The CDR3 runs to 14 residues. CDR1 MGHDK and CDR2 SYGVNS come from the germline V gene. The CDR3, as DNA: TGTGCCAGCAGTGATAGAGGCCTTACGGGCGAGCAGTACTTC. Translated, it gives CASSDRGLTGEQYF.

The chain has TRBV19 and TRBJ2-7, with 9 bases matching TRBD1. Germline CDR1 and CDR2: LNHDA and SQIVND (reference sequence). V lost 3 bases, J lost 3 bases, and 3 bases stayed unmatched. The CDR3 has 14 amino acids. Here the CDR3 DNA reads TGTGCCAGTAGTATCACAGGGGGCGGCTACGAGCAGTACTTC. Its translation: CASSITGGGYEQYF. The complete variable domain, with remaining parts taken from reference TRBV19 and TRBJ2-7, reads DGGITQSPKYLFRKEGQNVTLSCEQNLNHDAMYWYRQDPGQGLRLIYYSQIVNDFQKGDIAEGYSVSREKKESFPLTVTSAQKNPTAFYLCASSITGGGYEQYFGPGTRLTVT.

The chain recombines TRBV21-1 with TRBJ2-7; the table calls TRBD1, which could not be checked here. TRBV21-1 is a pseudogene locus. This CDR3 region has 11 residues. The chain's CDR3 is CARGDSYEQYF. CDR3 bases: TGTGCCAGAGGGGACTCCTACGAGCAGTACTTC.

The rearrangement joins TRBV29-1 to TRBJ1-1; weak D call: TRBD1 (6 bases). The germline V gene encodes CDR1 SQVTM and CDR2 ANQGSEA. The CDR3 is 13 residues long. Trimming removed 8 bases from V and 0 bases from J, with 13 bases in between. DNA of the CDR3: TGCAGCTGGGGGGGGCTTATGAACACTGAAGCTTTCTTT. This gives the protein CSWGGLMNTEAFF.

This chain links TRBV19 with TRBJ1-5; 8 bases match TRBD1. The CDR3 has 17 residues. The trim removed 7 bases at V and 0 bases at J, leaving 11 bases unmatched. Germline V gene data show CDR1 as LNHDA and CDR2 as SQIVND (reference sequence). CDR3 amino acids: CASISRDRFNSNQPQHF. In DNA form, the CDR3 reads TGTGCCAGTATTTCCCGGGACAGGTTCAATAGCAATCAGCCCCAGCATTTT. Supplemented by reference TRBV19 and TRBJ1-5, the full variable domain reads DGGITQSPKYLFRKEGQNVTLSCEQNLNHDAMYWYRQDPGQGLRLIYYSQIVNDFQKGDIAEGYSVSREKKESFPLTVTSAQKNPTAFYLCASISRDRFNSNQPQHFGDGTRLSIL.

The V gene is TRBV6-2 or TRBV6-3, the J gene TRBJ1-3; D not resolved. This CDR3 has 14 amino acids. Germline V lookup: CDR1 MNHEY, CDR2 SVGEGT. The ends were cut back, 6 bases at V and 2 bases at J, with 11 bases in the middle. CDR3 nucleotides: TGTGCCAGCAGCCAAGGGTCCCCTGGAAACACCATATATTTT. This gives the protein CASSQGSPGNTIYF.

The CDR3 reads CASSIDWKLAGDEQFF. In DNA form, the CDR3 reads TGTGCCAGTAGTATAGATTGGAAACTAGCGGGCGATGAGCAGTTCTTC. The V and J genes are TRBV19 and TRBJ2-1, with 9 bases fitting TRBD2. The ends lost 0 bases at V and 8 bases at J; junction bases unmatched: 8. CDR3 length: 16 residues. CDR1 and CDR2 (germline): LNHDA, SQIVND (reference sequence). The variable domain in full, with the rest retrieved from reference TRBV19 and TRBJ2-1, is DGGITQSPKYLFRKEGQNVTLSCEQNLNHDAMYWYRQDPGQGLRLIYYSQIVNDFQKGDIAEGYSVSREKKESFPLTVTSAQKNPTAFYLCASSIDWKLAGDEQFFGPGTRLTVL.

This chain joins TRBV19 and TRBJ1-2; tentatively, D is TRBD1 (6 bases). CDR3 length: 18 residues. Germline V gene data show CDR1 as LNHDA and CDR2 as SQIVND (reference sequence). V gave up 5 bases and J gave up 1 base, with 23 bases separating them. CDR3 bases: TGTGCCAGTAGTCACCCACCAGGGGTGGGGGGGGTTAACTATGGCTACACCTTC. Translating it yields CASSHPPGVGGVNYGYTF.

The CDR3 protein is CASSRDRGGYGYTF. The CDR3 coding sequence is TGTGCCAGCAGCCGGGACAGGGGAGGGTATGGCTACACCTTC. This chain uses TRBV7-2 with TRBJ1-2, with 10 bases that match TRBD1. Germline assignment: CDR1 SGHTA and CDR2 FQGNSA. V was pared by 5 bases and J by 5 bases, with 5 bases of the junction left unmatched. CDR3 length equals 14 residues.

This chain connects TRBV3-1 (or the pseudogene TRBV3-2) to TRBJ2-4; 11 bases agree with TRBD2. This CDR3 is 18 amino acids long. V shed 4 bases and J 5 bases; nucleotides not matched to a gene: 13. CDR1 is LGHDT, CDR2 YNNKEL, per germline (reference sequence). In nucleotides, the CDR3 is TGTGCCAGCAGCCTCCGGATAGCGGGAGGGTCAGCACAAAACATTCAGTACTTC. It specifies CASSLRIAGGSAQNIQYF.

The chain is built from TRBV6-5 and TRBJ1-4, with D possibly TRBD1 on 6 matching bases. Germline lookup yields CDR1 MNHEY and CDR2 SVGAGI. The CDR3 is 14 residues long. With 8 bases removed from V and 0 bases from J, the gap between germline ends came to 10 bases. This chain's CDR3 is CASGTHSTNEKLFF. The CDR3 DNA is TGTGCCAGCGGGACACATTCAACTAATGAAAAACTGTTTTTT.

This rearrangement joins TRBV3-1 (or the pseudogene TRBV3-2) to TRBJ2-1; D might be TRBD2 (6 bases). This CDR3 spans 15 amino acids. Germline CDR1 reads LGHDT; CDR2 reads YNNKEL (reference sequence). Trimming cost V 2 bases and J 8 bases, with 16 bases left between them. CDR3 in DNA: TGTGCCAGCAGCCAACCCTCTAGCGTTCGCTATGAGCAGTTCTTC. It specifies CASSQPSSVRYEQFF.

The chain links TRBV29-1 to TRBJ2-2, with TRBD2 identical over 13 bases. Per germline, CDR1 SQVTM and CDR2 ANQGSEA. V shed 3 bases, J shed 6 bases, and the junction held 7 bases outside the gene matches. This CDR3 has 16 amino acids. CDR3 sequence: CSVEEGLAGRSGELFF. The DNA of the CDR3 is TGCAGCGTTGAGGAGGGACTAGCGGGAAGGTCCGGGGAGCTGTTTTTT.

V is TRBV28 and J is TRBJ1-5; D not certain. CDR3 length equals 12 residues. V lost 2 bases, J lost 5 bases, and 4 bases lay in between. From germline, CDR1 is MDHEN and CDR2 SYDVKM. The CDR3: CASSLRDQPQHF. In DNA form, the CDR3 reads TGTGCCAGCAGTTTAAGGGATCAGCCCCAGCATTTT. Drawing the rest from reference TRBV28 and TRBJ1-5, the complete variable domain is DVKVTQSSRYLVKRTGEKVFLECVQDMDHENMFWYRQDPGLGLRLIYFSYDVKMKEKGDIPEGYSVSREKKERFSLILESASTNQTSMYLCASSLRDQPQHFGDGTRLSIL.

V usage is TRBV18 and J usage is TRBJ1-5; 7 bases fit TRBD1. The CDR3 has 14 residues. J was trimmed by 3 bases and V by 3 bases; bases with no gene match: 2. The germline V gene has CDR1 KGHSH and CDR2 LQKENI. This CDR3 is CASSPTGPNQPQHF. DNA for the CDR3: TGTGCCAGCTCACCGACAGGGCCCAATCAGCCCCAGCATTTT.

The chain links TRBV5-1 to TRBJ2-7; 8 bases are shared with TRBD2. V shed 4 bases and J 5 bases; nucleotides not matched to a gene: 14. Germline CDR1 and CDR2: SGHRS and YFSETQ. This CDR3 comprises 16 residues. In DNA form, the CDR3 reads TGCGCCAGCAGCCCCGCCGGGGGGGAGGGCTTCCACGAGCAGTACTTC. Its translation: CASSPAGGEGFHEQYF. Complete variable domain (other parts from reference TRBV5-1 and TRBJ2-7): KAGVTQTPRYLIKTRGQQVTLSCSPISGHRSVSWYQQTPGQGLQFLFEYFSETQRNKGNFPGRFSGRQFSNSRSEMNVSTLELGDSALYLCASSPAGGEGFHEQYFGPGTRLTVT.

The chain employs TRBV3-1 (or the pseudogene TRBV3-2) and TRBJ2-2, with D hard to call. This CDR3 contains 14 residues. Deletions cut 6 bases from V and 1 base from J, with 9 bases between. CDR1 is LGHDT and CDR2 is YNNKEL in the germline V gene (reference sequence). DNA for the CDR3: TGTGCCAGCAGGTACGGGCAGAACACCGGGGAGCTGTTTTTT. This gives the protein CASRYGQNTGELFF.

This clone has just one count. This chain links TRBV27 with TRBJ1-5; no clear D gene. With 5 bases removed from V and 0 bases from J, the gap between germline ends came to 14 bases. Germline CDR1 reads MNHEY; CDR2 reads SMNVEV (reference sequence). The CDR3 contains 16 residues. The CDR3 region is CASSPMGSNSNQPQHF. The CDR3 coding sequence is TGTGCCAGCAGTCCCATGGGCAGTAATAGCAATCAGCCCCAGCATTTT.